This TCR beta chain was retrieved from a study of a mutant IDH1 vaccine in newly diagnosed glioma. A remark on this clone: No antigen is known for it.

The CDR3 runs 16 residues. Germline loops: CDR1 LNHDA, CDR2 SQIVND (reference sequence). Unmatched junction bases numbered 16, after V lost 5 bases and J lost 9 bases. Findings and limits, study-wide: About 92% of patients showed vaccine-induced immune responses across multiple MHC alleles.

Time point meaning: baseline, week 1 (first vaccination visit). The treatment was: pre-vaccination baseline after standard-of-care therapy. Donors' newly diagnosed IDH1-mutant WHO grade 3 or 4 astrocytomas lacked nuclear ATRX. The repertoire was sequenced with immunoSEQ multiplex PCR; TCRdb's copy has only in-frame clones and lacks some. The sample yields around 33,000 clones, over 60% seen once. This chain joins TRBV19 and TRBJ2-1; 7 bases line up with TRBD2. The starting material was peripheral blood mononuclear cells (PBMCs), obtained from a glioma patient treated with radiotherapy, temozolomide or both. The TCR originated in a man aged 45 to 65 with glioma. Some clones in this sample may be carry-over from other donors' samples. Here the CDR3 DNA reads TGTGCCAGTAGTTCACCCCGTAGCGGGCTTGGCCGTGAGCAGTTCTTC. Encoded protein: CASSSPRSGLGREQFF.